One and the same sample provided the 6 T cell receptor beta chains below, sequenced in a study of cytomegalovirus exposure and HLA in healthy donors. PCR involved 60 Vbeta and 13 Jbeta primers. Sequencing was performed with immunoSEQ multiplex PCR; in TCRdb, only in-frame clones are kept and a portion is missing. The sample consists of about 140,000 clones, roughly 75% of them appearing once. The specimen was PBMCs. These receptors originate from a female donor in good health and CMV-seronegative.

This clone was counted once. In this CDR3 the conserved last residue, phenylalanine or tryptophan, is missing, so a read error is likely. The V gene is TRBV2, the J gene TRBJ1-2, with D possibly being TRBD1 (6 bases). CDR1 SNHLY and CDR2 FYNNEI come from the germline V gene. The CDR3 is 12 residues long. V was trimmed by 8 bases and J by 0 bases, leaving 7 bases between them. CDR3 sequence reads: CASPGANYGYTL. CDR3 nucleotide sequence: TGTGCCAGCCCAGGGGCTAACTATGGCTACACCCTC.

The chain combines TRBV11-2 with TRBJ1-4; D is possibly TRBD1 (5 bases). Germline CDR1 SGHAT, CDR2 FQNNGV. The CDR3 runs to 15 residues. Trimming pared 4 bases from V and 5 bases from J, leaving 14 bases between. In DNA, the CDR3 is TGTGCCAGCAGCTCAGACGACAGTCCAAATGAAAAACTGTTTTTT. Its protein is CASSSDDSPNEKLFF.

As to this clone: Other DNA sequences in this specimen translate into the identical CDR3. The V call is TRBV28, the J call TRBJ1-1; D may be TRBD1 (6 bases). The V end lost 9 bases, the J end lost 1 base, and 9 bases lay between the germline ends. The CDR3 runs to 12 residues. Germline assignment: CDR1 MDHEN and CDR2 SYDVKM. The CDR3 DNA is TGTGCCAGTAAGACAGGGAACACTGAAGCTTTCTTT. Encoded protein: CASKTGNTEAFF.

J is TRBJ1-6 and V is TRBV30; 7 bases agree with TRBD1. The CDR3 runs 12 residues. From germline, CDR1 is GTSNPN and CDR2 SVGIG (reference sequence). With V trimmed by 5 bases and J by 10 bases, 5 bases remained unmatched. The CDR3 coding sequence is TGTGCCTGGGACAGGGTAGGGTCACCCCTCCACTTT. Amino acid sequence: CAWDRVGSPLHF. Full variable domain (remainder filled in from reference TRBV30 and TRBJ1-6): SQTIHQWPATLVQPVGSPLSLECTVEGTSNPNLYWYRQAAGRGLQLLFYSVGIGQISSEVPQNLSASRPQDRQFILSSKKLLLSDSGFYLCAWDRVGSPLHFGNGTRLTVT.

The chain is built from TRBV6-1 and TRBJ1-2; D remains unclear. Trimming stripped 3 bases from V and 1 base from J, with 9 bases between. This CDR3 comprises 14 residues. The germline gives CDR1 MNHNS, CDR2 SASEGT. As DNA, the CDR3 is TGTGCCAGCAGTGAGGCCCAGCGTAACTATGGCTACACCTTC. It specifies CASSEAQRNYGYTF.

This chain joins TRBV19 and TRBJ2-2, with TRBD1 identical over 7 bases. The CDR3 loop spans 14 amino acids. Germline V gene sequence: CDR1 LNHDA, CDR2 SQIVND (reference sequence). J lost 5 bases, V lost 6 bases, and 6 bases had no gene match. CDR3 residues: CASSNRGETGELFF. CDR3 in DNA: TGTGCCAGTAGCAACAGGGGTGAGACCGGGGAGCTGTTTTTT.